This record covers a single T cell receptor beta chain. No antigen is known for it. Within one base of it there is no much larger clone, and no base qualities were kept. The data were obtained in a study of blood T cell repertoires in COVID-19 (dated by TCRdb to the early 2020s). In the study overall: Collaborator samples came from the United States, Italy and Spain and covered acute and convalescent phases of COVID-19. The prospective study material was composed of cDNA or gDNA derived from T cells, B-cell-depleted T cells, or PBMCs. Subjects who had been exposed to COVID-19, were actively infected with it, or had recovered from it provided the deeply sampled blood TCRbeta repertoires that made up the dataset. The repertoires were made available in a free public database intended to serve as a resource for research on the immune response to SARS-CoV-2. The samples were drawn from two sources: the first 160 participants of the ongoing ImmuneRACE study, and 1,000 to 1,500 subjects contributed by 6 global collaborators. A de-identified subject ID, COVID-19 status, age in years and sex were almost always included in the sample metadata. Where available, HLA class I and class II types were obtained from metadata supplied by the sample provider rather than from assay-based typing. Summary of the overall study and its limitations: The quantity of clinical and demographic metadata differed by source and by participant and was supplied without curation.

V sheds 1 base and J sheds 1 base, leaving 13 bases between their ends. Via the germline V gene, CDR1 is LGHNA and CDR2 YSLEER. The CDR3 numbers 16 residues from cysteine through phenylalanine. The CDR3 DNA has 48 bases and is translated from base 1. Collaborating institutions collected whole blood in K2EDTA tubes following their own protocols. For TCRbeta analysis, collaborators shipped samples in one of three forms: frozen whole blood, isolated PBMCs, or DNA extracted from either of those sample types. The immunoSEQ Assay, a bias-controlled multiplex PCR, was used to amplify TCRbeta CDR3 regions from genomic DNA. The original methods were these. Within the assay, amplification of reference gene primers was used to estimate how many nucleated cells each sample contained. To quantify the absolute abundance of each unique TCRbeta CDR3 rearrangement, sequence reads were collapsed and filtered. For each sample, productive Simpson clonality was calculated by taking the square root of Simpson's diversity index across productive rearrangements. In TCRdb, the immuneACCESS table is reduced to in-frame sequences with V and J assigned. These tables do not hold every clone; where another copy was compared, an unresolved V gene accounts for under half, and the others remain unexplained. V and J calls and clone size follow that table, whereas D and trimming were derived from the DNA. For this sample the table gives over 85,000 clones, of which more than 75% were detected only once. Clones ranked in the top ten supply approximately 4.5% of the sample.

The chain couples TRBV4-3 to TRBJ1-2; TRBD1 could be the D gene, as 5 bases match. What was sequenced was peripheral blood. This TCR came from a human donor in a cohort sampled during active COVID-19. The bases read TGCGCCAGCAGCCAAGTCGGGGGGATGGTTAACTATGGCTACACCTTC. Translation gives CASSQVGGMVNYGYTF.